The 24 T cell receptor beta chains below come from one sample, sequenced in a study of blood T cells in healthy people across ages. Using a J-beta primer mix together with a sample-barcoded 5' primer, a second PCR was run for roughly 7 to 12 cycles. Using its own MiXCR run on the 5' RACE reads, TCRdb lists one record per CDR3 protein. The sample shows roughly 680,000 distinct CDR3 sequences, around 45% of them seen only once. Sequencing was performed on blood. All receptors derive from a woman aged 55-75 years in good health.

This chain uses TRBV5-1 with TRBJ2-7; no reliable D call. The CDR3 consists of 15 residues. Germline values: CDR1 SGHRS, CDR2 YFSETQ. Deletions cut 1 base from V and 5 bases from J, with 16 bases between. CDR3 in amino acids: CASSLIADSGNEQYF. CDR3 DNA sequence: TGCGCCAGCAGCTTGATAGCAGACTCAGGCAACGAGCAGTACTTC.

This clonotype was recorded a few times. CDR3: CSCSRGTSGSIDEQYF. The CDR3 DNA reads as TGCAGTTGCAGCCGAGGGACTAGCGGGAGTATCGACGAGCAGTACTTC. V is TRBV20-1 and J is TRBJ2-7; TRBD2 aligns across 14 bases. The J segment lost 5 bases and the V segment lost 8 bases, leaving 14 bases of the junction unmatched. The V gene's germline CDR1 is DFQATT and CDR2 SNEGSKA (reference sequence). This CDR3 contains 16 residues.

The chain recombines TRBV3-1 with TRBJ2-5; D may correspond to TRBD1 or TRBD2 (5 bases each). Germline V gene sequence: CDR1 LGHDT, CDR2 YNNKEL (reference sequence). The CDR3 sequence is 15 residues long. Trimming removed 2 bases at V and 1 base at J, with 11 bases between. CDR3 nucleotide sequence: TGTGCCAGCAGCCAACGTCGGGACGTCCAAGAGACCCAGTACTTC. Protein sequence: CASSQRRDVQETQYF.

This clonotype occurred many times. This chain joins TRBV7-3 and TRBJ2-5; TRBD2 is a possible D gene (7 bases). CDR1 and CDR2 (germline): SGHTA, FQGTGA. The CDR3 has 17 residues. V lost 5 bases to trimming and J lost 1 base, with 20 bases between them. DNA of the CDR3: TGTGCCAGCAGCCCCACAGTTCGGGGGGCAGGCCAAGAGACCCAGTACTTC. This codes for CASSPTVRGAGQETQYF. The complete variable domain, with remaining parts taken from reference TRBV7-3 and TRBJ2-5, reads GAGVSQTPSNKVTEKGKYVELRCDPISGHTALYWYRQSLGQGPEFLIYFQGTGAADDSGLPNDRFFAVRPEGSVSTLKIQRTERGDSAVYLCASSPTVRGAGQETQYFGPGTRLLVL.

The chain carries TRBV2 and TRBJ1-2; 10 bases map to TRBD1. The CDR3 is 16 residues long. The germline gives CDR1 SNHLY, CDR2 FYNNEI. V was clipped by 2 bases and J by 4 bases; unmatched bases: 7. The DNA of the CDR3 is TGTGCCAGCAGTGAACAGGGCGGACAGGGGGTCTATGGCTACACCTTC. Translation gives CASSEQGGQGVYGYTF.

CDR3 amino acids: CASRRLAGAYNEQFF. CDR3 nucleotides: TGTGCCAGCAGACGACTAGCGGGAGCCTACAATGAGCAGTTCTTC. The rearrangement joins TRBV12-3 or TRBV12-4 to TRBJ2-1; 12 nucleotides line up with TRBD2. After removal of 6 bases from V and 2 bases from J, the junction contained 2 bases not matched to a gene. CDR3 size: 15 residues.

This clonotype showed up just a few times. V usage is TRBV29-1 and J usage is TRBJ2-5, with D possibly TRBD2 on 6 matching bases. The CDR3 contains 14 residues. The V gene lost 0 bases and the J gene lost 6 bases, with 14 bases spanning the gap. The germline V gene has CDR1 SQVTM and CDR2 ANQGSEA. The CDR3: CSVEDRRRGKTQYF. CDR3 nucleotide sequence: TGCAGCGTTGAAGATAGACGGAGGGGAAAGACCCAGTACTTC. The entire variable domain, with the rest obtained from reference TRBV29-1 and TRBJ2-5, is as follows: SAVISQKPSRDICQRGTSLTIQCQVDSQVTMMFWYRQQPGQSLTLIATANQGSEATYESGFVIDKFPISRPNLTFSTLTVSNMSPEDSSIYLCSVEDRRRGKTQYFGPGTRLLVL.

This clonotype was recorded once. This rearrangement joins TRBV28 to TRBJ1-2; TRBD1 matches at 12 bases. The germline CDR1 and CDR2 sequences are MDHEN and SYDVKM. The CDR3 is made up of 15 amino acids. V lost 6 bases and J lost 7; bases outside the gene matches: 9. CDR3 loop: CASSWGQGAPRGYTF. In DNA, the CDR3 is TGTGCCAGCAGCTGGGGACAGGGGGCTCCGCGTGGCTACACCTTC.

This clonotype was found a few times. The J gene is TRBJ2-5, the V gene TRBV5-1; 9 bases map to TRBD1. After removal of 4 bases from V and 2 bases from J, the junction contained 6 bases not matched to a gene. CDR3 length: 15 residues. Germline assignment: CDR1 SGHRS and CDR2 YFSETQ. The CDR3 sequence: CASSGTGGRQETQYF. The CDR3 DNA is TGCGCCAGCAGCGGCACAGGGGGCCGTCAAGAGACCCAGTACTTC.

In its sample, this clonotype was seen a few times. The CDR3 here is CASSFSEGTEQYF. As DNA, the CDR3 is TGTGCCAGCAGCTTTTCCGAGGGAACCGAGCAGTACTTC. The genes are TRBV7-2 and TRBJ2-4, with a weak D call TRBD2 (5 bases). The J call may be mistaken, given a closer DNA end match to TRBJ2-7. Germline V gene data show CDR1 as SGHTA and CDR2 as FQGNSA. The CDR3 has 13 amino acids.

V usage is TRBV5-1 and J usage is TRBJ2-1; 7 bases align to TRBD2. J gave up 9 bases and V 4 bases, and 7 bases lay outside the gene matches. The CDR3 is 13 residues long. Germline CDR1 is SGHRS and CDR2 is YFSETQ. The CDR3 region is CASSGGLVAEQFF. The CDR3 DNA reads as TGCGCCAGCAGCGGAGGACTAGTGGCTGAGCAGTTCTTC.

This clonotype was observed a handful of times. This chain uses TRBV29-1 with TRBJ1-1, with 7 bases aligning to TRBD1. The CDR3 length is 13 residues. J was trimmed by 6 bases and V by 5 bases; bases with no gene match: 9. Germline values: CDR1 SQVTM, CDR2 ANQGSEA. The DNA for the CDR3 is TGCAGCGTTAGACAGGGACGAGGCTCTGAAGCTTTCTTT. Amino acid sequence: CSVRQGRGSEAFF. The whole variable domain, remainder taken from reference TRBV29-1 and TRBJ1-1, is SAVISQKPSRDICQRGTSLTIQCQVDSQVTMMFWYRQQPGQSLTLIATANQGSEATYESGFVIDKFPISRPNLTFSTLTVSNMSPEDSSIYLCSVRQGRGSEAFFGQGTRLTVV.

V is TRBV7-2 and J is TRBJ2-7; 7 bases align to TRBD1. Germline V gene lookup returns CDR1 SGHTA and CDR2 FQGNSA. With V trimmed by 5 bases and J by 0 bases, 7 bases remained unmatched. The CDR3 is 15 residues long. The CDR3 loop reads CASSIRQGISYEQYF. CDR3 nucleotide sequence: TGTGCCAGCAGCATTAGACAGGGAATCTCCTACGAGCAGTACTTC.

This chain joins TRBV29-1 and TRBJ2-3; TRBD2 might be the D (6 bases). The germline CDR1 and CDR2 sequences are SQVTM and ANQGSEA. V gave up 3 bases and J gave up 5 bases, with 12 bases separating them. The CDR3 is 13 residues long. The DNA for the CDR3 is TGCAGCGTTGAGGAGGGATGGCAAGATACGCAGTATTTT. It yields the protein CSVEEGWQDTQYF.

The CDR3 protein is CAIRDLKMNNEQFF. DNA for the CDR3: TGTGCCATCAGGGACCTTAAAATGAACAATGAGCAGTTCTTC. The V gene is TRBV10-3, the J gene TRBJ2-1; the D is unclear. V lost 6 bases, J lost 5 bases, and 14 bases lay in between. Germline lookup yields CDR1 ENHRY and CDR2 SYGVKD. The CDR3 has 14 residues.

The chain uses TRBV29-1 and TRBJ2-3; D may be TRBD2 (6 bases). V shed 7 bases and J shed 2 bases, with 10 bases lying between them. This CDR3 comprises 12 residues. Looked up from germline, CDR1 is SQVTM and CDR2 is ANQGSEA. CDR3 region: CSGGEATDTQYF. Here the CDR3 DNA reads TGCAGCGGGGGGGAGGCCACAGATACGCAGTATTTT.

The chain couples TRBV29-1 to TRBJ1-2; unclear D gene. This CDR3 contains 12 residues. V shed 7 bases and J shed 0 bases, with 9 bases lying between them. CDR1 and CDR2 from the germline V gene are SQVTM and ANQGSEA. CDR3 residues: CSGGRANYGYTF. DNA for the CDR3: TGCAGCGGAGGGCGCGCTAACTATGGCTACACCTTC.

In its sample, this clonotype was seen a few times. The V gene is TRBV12-3 or TRBV12-4, the J gene TRBJ1-1, with D possibly being TRBD1 (5 bases). V was clipped by 7 bases and J by 4 bases, with 16 bases between them. The CDR3 has 14 residues. The CDR3 DNA is TGTGCCAGCATAATGGGACTTATGGGCACTGAAGCTTTCTTT. Protein product: CASIMGLMGTEAFF.

This clonotype was detected only a few times. The J gene is TRBJ1-2, the V gene TRBV6-1; D uncertain. Trimming shortened V by 5 bases and J by 0 bases, and 13 bases separated the two germline ends. This CDR3 has 15 residues. In germline, CDR1 is MNHNS, CDR2 SASEGT. This CDR3 reads CASSRAELTNYGYTF. CDR3 DNA: TGTGCCAGCAGTCGGGCAGAACTCACTAACTATGGCTACACCTTC.

The gene calls are TRBV7-3 and TRBJ2-7; the match to TRBD2 covers 7 bases. Germline loops: CDR1 SGHTA, CDR2 FQGTGA. V shed 2 bases and J 3 bases; nucleotides not matched to a gene: 10. The CDR3 has 16 amino acids. The CDR3 sequence: CASSLHGGGTGYEQYF. The CDR3 nucleotides read TGTGCCAGCAGCTTACACGGGGGAGGGACGGGCTACGAGCAGTACTTC.

In its sample, this clonotype was seen a few times. The rearrangement links TRBV24-1 to TRBJ2-1, with 8 bases aligning to TRBD1. The trim removed 4 bases at V and 4 bases at J, leaving 5 bases unmatched. CDR1 is KGHDR, CDR2 SFDVKD, per germline. The CDR3 consists of 15 residues. The CDR3 protein is CATSDPGTGYNEQFF. The CDR3 bases are TGTGCCACCAGTGACCCCGGGACAGGATACAATGAGCAGTTCTTC.

Here the CDR3 DNA reads TGTGCCAGCAGCCAACAGGCTCTAGCCCCCAATGAGCAGTTCTTC. Translation: CASSQQALAPNEQFF. The J gene is TRBJ2-1, the V gene TRBV3-1, with a tentative D call TRBD2 (5 bases). CDR1 is LGHDT, CDR2 YNNKEL, per germline (reference sequence). CDR3 length: 15 amino acids. Trimming shortened V by 2 bases and J by 6 bases, and 14 bases separated the two germline ends.

The CDR3 loop is CATSRRRTGTVNTEAFF. In nucleotides, the CDR3 is TGTGCCACCAGCAGACGTCGAACCGGGACGGTGAACACTGAAGCTTTCTTT. The rearrangement links TRBV15 to TRBJ1-1; D may be TRBD1 (5 bases). Germline CDR1 reads LNHNV; CDR2 reads YYDKDF (reference sequence). The germline V and J ends were trimmed by 2 bases and 0 bases, with 16 bases remaining between them. The CDR3 has 17 amino acids.

This clonotype came up a few times. V usage is TRBV20-1 and J usage is TRBJ2-1; 9 nucleotides agree with TRBD2. The J segment lost 5 bases and the V segment lost 5 bases, leaving 7 bases of the junction unmatched. CDR1 and CDR2 (germline): DFQATT, SNEGSKA (reference sequence). The CDR3 extends over 14 amino acids. CDR3 DNA: TGCAGTGCTGCCGGGACTAGCAGCCACAATGAGCAGTTCTTC. It specifies CSAAGTSSHNEQFF.